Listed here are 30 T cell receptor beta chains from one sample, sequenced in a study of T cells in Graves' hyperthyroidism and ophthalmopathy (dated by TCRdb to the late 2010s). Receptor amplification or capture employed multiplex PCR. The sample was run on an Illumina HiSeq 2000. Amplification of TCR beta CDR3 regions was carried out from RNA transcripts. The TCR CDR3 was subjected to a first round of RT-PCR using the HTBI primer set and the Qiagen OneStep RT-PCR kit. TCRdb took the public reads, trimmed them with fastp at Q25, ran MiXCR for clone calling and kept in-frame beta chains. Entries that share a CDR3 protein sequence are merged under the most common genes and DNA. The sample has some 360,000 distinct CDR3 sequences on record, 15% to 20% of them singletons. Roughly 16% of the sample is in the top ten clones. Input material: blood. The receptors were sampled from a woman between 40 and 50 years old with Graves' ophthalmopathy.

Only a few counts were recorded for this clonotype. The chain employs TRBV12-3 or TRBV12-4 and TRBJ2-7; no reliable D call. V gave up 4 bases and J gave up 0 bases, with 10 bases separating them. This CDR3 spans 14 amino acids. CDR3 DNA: TGTGCCAGCAGTTGGGCCTATAGCTCCTACGAGCAGTACTTC. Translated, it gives CASSWAYSSYEQYF.

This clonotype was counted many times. CDR3 sequence reads: CASSLASVGLSYEQYF. The CDR3 nucleotides read TGTGCCAGCAGCTTAGCTTCGGTAGGACTGTCCTACGAGCAGTACTTC. The rearrangement links TRBV7-2 to TRBJ2-7, with D possibly matching TRBD2 (5 bases). Trimming left V 0 bases short and J 1 base short, with 13 bases between. CDR3 length: 16 residues. Germline CDR1 is SGHTA and CDR2 is FQGNSA.

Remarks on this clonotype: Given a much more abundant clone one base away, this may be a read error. The CDR3 DNA is TGTGCCAGCAGACGGGACACGATGGACACCGGGGAGCTGTTTTTT. Residues: CASRRDTMDTGELFF. The chain has TRBV12-3 or TRBV12-4 and TRBJ2-2, with D possibly TRBD1 on 6 matching bases. V dropped 6 bases and J dropped 3 bases, with 14 bases sitting between them. This CDR3 region has 15 residues.

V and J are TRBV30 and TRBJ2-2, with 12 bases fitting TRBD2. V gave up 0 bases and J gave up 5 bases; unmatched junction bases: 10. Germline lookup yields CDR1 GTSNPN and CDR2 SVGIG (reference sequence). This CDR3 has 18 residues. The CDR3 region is CAWSVGLAGGLSTGELFF. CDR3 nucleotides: TGTGCCTGGAGTGTAGGGCTAGCGGGGGGGCTATCAACCGGGGAGCTGTTTTTT. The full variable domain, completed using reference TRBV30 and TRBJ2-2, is SQTIHQWPATLVQPVGSPLSLECTVEGTSNPNLYWYRQAAGRGLQLLFYSVGIGQISSEVPQNLSASRPQDRQFILSSKKLLLSDSGFYLCAWSVGLAGGLSTGELFFGEGSRLTVL.

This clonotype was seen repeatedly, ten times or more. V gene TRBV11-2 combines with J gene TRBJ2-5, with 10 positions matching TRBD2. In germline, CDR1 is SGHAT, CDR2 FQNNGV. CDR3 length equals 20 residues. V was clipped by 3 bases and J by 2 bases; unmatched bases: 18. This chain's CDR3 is CASSLRVTSGKVTIQETQYF. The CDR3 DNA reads TGTGCCAGCAGCTTGAGGGTTACTAGCGGGAAAGTTACGATACAAGAGACCCAGTACTTC. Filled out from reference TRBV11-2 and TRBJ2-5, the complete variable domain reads EAGVAQSPRYKIIEKRQSVAFWCNPISGHATLYWYQQILGQGPKLLIQFQNNGVVDDSQLPKDRFSAERLKGVDSTLKIQPAKLEDSAVYLCASSLRVTSGKVTIQETQYFGPGTRLLVL.

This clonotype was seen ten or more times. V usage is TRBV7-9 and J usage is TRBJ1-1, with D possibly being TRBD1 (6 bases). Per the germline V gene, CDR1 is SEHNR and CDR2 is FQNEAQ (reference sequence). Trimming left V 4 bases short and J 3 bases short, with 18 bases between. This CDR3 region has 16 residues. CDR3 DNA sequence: TGTGCCAGCAGCTCCCGAACCAAAACAGGGCACACTGAAGCTTTCTTT. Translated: CASSSRTKTGHTEAFF.

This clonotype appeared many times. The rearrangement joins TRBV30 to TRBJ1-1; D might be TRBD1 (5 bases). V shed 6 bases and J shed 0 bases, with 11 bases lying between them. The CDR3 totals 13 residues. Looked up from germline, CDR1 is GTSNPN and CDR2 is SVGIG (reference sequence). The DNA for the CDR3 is TGTGCCTGCCGACAGACCCTGAACACTGAAGCTTTCTTT. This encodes CACRQTLNTEAFF. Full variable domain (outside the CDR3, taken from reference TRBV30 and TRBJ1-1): SQTIHQWPATLVQPVGSPLSLECTVEGTSNPNLYWYRQAAGRGLQLLFYSVGIGQISSEVPQNLSASRPQDRQFILSSKKLLLSDSGFYLCACRQTLNTEAFFGQGTRLTVV.

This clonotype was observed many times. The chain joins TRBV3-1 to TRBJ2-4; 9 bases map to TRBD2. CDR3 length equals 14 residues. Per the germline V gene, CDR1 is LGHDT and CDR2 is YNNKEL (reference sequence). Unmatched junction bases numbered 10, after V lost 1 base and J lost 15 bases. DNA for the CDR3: TGTGCCAGCAGCCAAGGATCCGGGACTAGCATTAGGTACTTC. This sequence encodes CASSQGSGTSIRYF.

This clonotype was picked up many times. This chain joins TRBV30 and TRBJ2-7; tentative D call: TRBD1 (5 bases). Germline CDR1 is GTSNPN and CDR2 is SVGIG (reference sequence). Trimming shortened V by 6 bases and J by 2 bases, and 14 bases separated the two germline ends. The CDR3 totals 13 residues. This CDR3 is CACLQVGAYEQYF. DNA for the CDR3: TGTGCCTGCCTACAGGTCGGAGCCTACGAGCAGTACTTC.

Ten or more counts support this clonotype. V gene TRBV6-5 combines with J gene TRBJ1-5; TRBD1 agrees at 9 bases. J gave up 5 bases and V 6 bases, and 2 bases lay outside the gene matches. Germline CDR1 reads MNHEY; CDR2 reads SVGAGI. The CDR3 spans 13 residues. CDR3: CASSRDRDQPQHF. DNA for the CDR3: TGTGCCAGCAGCCGGGACAGGGATCAGCCCCAGCATTTT.

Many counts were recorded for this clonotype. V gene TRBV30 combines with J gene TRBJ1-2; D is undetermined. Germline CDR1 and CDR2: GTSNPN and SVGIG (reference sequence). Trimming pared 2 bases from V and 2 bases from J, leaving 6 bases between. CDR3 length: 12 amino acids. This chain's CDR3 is CAWSLQNYGYTF. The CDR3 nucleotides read TGTGCCTGGAGTTTGCAGAACTATGGCTACACCTTC.

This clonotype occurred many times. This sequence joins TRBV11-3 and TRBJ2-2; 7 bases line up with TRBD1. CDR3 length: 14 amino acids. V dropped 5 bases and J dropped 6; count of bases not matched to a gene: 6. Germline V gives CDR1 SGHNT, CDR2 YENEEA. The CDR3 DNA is TGTGCCAGCAGCAGGGACAGCTTAGCCGGGGAGCTGTTTTTT. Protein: CASSRDSLAGELFF.

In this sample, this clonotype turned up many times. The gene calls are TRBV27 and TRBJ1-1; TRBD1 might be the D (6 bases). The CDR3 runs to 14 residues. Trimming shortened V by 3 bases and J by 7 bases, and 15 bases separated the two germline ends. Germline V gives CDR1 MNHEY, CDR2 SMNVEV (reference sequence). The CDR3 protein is CASSFRGTLGEAFF. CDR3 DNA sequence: TGTGCCAGCAGTTTTAGGGGGACGTTGGGTGAAGCTTTCTTT.

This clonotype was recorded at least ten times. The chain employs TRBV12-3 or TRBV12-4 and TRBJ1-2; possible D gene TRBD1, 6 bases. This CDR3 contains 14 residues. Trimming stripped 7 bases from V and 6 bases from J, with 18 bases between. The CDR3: CASKLSTQGDGYTF. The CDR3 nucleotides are TGTGCCAGCAAGTTGTCTACACAGGGTGATGGCTACACCTTC.

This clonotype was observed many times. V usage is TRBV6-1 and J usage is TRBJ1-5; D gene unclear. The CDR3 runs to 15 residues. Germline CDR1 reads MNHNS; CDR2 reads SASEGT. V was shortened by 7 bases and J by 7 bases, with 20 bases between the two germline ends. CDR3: CASTREFEPGQPQHF. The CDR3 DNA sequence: TGTGCCAGCACCCGGGAGTTTGAACCGGGGCAGCCCCAGCATTTT.

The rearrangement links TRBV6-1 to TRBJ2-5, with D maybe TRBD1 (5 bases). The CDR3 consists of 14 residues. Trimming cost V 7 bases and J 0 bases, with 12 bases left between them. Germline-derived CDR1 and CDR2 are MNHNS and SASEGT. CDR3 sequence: CASIPTAYQETQYF. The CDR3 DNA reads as TGTGCCAGCATTCCGACAGCCTACCAAGAGACCCAGTACTTC.

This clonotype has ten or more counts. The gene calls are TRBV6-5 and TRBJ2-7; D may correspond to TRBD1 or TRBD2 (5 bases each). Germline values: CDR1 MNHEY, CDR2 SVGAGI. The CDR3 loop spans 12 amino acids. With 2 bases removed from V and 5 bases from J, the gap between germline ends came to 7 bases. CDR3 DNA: TGTGCCAGCAGTTACGGGGGAAACGAGCAGTACTTC. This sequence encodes CASSYGGNEQYF.

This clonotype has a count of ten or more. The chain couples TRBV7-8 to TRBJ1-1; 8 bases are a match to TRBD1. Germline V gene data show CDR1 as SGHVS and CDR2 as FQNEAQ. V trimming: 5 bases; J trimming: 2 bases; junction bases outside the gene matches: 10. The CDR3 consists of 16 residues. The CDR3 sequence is CASSPYRQGLNTEAFF. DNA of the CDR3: TGTGCCAGCAGCCCCTACAGACAGGGGTTAAACACTGAAGCTTTCTTT.

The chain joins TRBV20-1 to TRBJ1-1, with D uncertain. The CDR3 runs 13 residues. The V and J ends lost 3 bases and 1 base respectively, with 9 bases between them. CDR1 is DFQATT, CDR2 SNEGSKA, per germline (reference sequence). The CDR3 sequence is CSASLGTNTEAFF. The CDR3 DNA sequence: TGCAGTGCTAGTCTGGGCACGAACACTGAAGCTTTCTTT.

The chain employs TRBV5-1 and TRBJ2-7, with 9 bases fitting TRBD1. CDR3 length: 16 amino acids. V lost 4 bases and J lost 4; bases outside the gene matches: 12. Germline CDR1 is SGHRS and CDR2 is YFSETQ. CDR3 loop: CASSAGPTGGMYEQYF. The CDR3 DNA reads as TGCGCCAGCAGCGCGGGACCGACAGGGGGTATGTACGAGCAGTACTTC.

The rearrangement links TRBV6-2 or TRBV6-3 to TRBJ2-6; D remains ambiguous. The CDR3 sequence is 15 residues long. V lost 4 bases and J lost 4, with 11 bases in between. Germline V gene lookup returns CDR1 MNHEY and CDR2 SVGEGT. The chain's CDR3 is CASSFSASGANVLTF. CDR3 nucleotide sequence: TGTGCCAGCAGTTTCTCAGCGAGCGGGGCCAACGTCCTGACTTTC.

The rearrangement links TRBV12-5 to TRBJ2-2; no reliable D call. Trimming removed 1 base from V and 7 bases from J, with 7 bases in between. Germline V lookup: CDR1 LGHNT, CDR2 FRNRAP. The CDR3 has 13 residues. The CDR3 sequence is CASGLGENGELFF. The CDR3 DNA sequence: TGTGCTAGTGGTTTGGGAGAGAACGGGGAGCTGTTTTTT.

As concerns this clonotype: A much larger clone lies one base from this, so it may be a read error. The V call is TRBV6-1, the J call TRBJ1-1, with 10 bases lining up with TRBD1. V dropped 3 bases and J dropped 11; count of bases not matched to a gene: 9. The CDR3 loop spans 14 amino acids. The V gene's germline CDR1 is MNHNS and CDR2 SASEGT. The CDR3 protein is CASSETDRGLEAFF. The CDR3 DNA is TGTGCCAGCAGTGAGACCGACAGGGGGCTTGAGGCTTTCTTT.

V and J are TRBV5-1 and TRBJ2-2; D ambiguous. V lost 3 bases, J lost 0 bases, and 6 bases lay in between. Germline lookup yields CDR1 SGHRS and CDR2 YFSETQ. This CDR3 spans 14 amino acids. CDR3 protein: CASSWNSNTGELFF. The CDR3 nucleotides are TGCGCCAGCAGCTGGAACTCGAACACCGGGGAGCTGTTTTTT. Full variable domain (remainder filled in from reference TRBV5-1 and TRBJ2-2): KAGVTQTPRYLIKTRGQQVTLSCSPISGHRSVSWYQQTPGQGLQFLFEYFSETQRNKGNFPGRFSGRQFSNSRSEMNVSTLELGDSALYLCASSWNSNTGELFFGEGSRLTVL.

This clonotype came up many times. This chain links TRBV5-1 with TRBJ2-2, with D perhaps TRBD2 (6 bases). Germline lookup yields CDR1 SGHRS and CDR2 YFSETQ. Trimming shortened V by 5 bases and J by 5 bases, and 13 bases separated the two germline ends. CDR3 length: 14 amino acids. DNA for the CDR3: TGCGCCAGCAGTGTAGCGGCTCTTACCGGGGAGCTGTTTTTT. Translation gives CASSVAALTGELFF.

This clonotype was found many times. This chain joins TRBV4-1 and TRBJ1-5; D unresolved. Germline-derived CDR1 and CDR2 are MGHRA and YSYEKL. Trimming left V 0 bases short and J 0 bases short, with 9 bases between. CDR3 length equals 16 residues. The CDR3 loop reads CASSQDFRTSNQPQHF. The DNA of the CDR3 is TGCGCCAGCAGCCAAGATTTTAGGACTAGCAATCAGCCCCAGCATTTT.

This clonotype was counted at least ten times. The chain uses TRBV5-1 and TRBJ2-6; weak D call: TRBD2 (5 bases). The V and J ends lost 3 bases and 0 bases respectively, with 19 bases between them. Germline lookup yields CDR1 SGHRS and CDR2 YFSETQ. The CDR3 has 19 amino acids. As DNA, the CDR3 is TGCGCCAGCAGCTCAGGTCTCCTAGCATCTCACTCTGGGGCCAACGTCCTGACTTTC. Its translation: CASSSGLLASHSGANVLTF.

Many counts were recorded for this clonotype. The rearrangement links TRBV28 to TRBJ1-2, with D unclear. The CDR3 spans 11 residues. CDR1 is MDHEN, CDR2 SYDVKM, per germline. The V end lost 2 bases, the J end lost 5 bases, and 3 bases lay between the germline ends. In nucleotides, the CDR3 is TGTGCCAGCAGTTTAGAGTATGGCTACACCTTC. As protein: CASSLEYGYTF.

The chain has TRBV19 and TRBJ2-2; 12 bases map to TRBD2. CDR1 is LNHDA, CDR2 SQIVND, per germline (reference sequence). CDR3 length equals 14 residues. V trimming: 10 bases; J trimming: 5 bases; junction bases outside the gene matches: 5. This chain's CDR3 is CATRLAGDTGELFF. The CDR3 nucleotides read TGTGCCACCAGACTAGCGGGAGATACCGGGGAGCTGTTTTTT.

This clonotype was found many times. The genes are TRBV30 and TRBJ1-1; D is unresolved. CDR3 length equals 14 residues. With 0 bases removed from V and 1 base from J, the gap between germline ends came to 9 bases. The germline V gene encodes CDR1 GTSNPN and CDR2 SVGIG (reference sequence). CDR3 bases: TGTGCCTGGAGTGTCCTGGACGGGAACACTGAAGCTTTCTTT. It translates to CAWSVLDGNTEAFF.